This entry features one TCR beta chain sequence. This entry is derived from a study of T cell responses to AZD1222 COVID-19 vaccine. Turning to the study itself: The study pooled second doses at about 4 or about 12 weeks.

V shed 0 bases and J 1 base; nucleotides not matched to a gene: 11. The CDR3 sequence is 18 residues long. The germline CDR1 and CDR2 sequences are SGHRS and YFSETQ. Sequencing used immunoSEQ multiplex PCR; TCRdb keeps in-frame clones, though not all of them. Here the sample spans 120,000 or so clones, 92% being singletons. V usage is TRBV5-1 and J usage is TRBJ1-1, with 8 bases that match TRBD1. The specimen was peripheral blood, collected on day 0 of AZD1222 vaccination. The clonotype originates from an adult in good health. CDR3 region: CASSLEGGTGWTNTEAFF. In nucleotides, the CDR3 is TGCGCCAGCAGCTTGGAGGGTGGGACAGGCTGGACGAACACTGAAGCTTTCTTT. Using reference TRBV5-1 and TRBJ1-1 for the parts outside the CDR3, the full variable domain is KAGVTQTPRYLIKTRGQQVTLSCSPISGHRSVSWYQQTPGQGLQFLFEYFSETQRNKGNFPGRFSGRQFSNSRSEMNVSTLELGDSALYLCASSLEGGTGWTNTEAFFGQGTRLTVV.